This paragraph reports one T cell receptor (beta chain). Its antigen is undetermined. A multiplex PCR was run with 60 Vbeta primers and 13 Jbeta primers. Sequenced by immunoSEQ multiplex PCR; TCRdb stores in-frame clones only, minus some. The sample includes 200,000 or so clones, more than 70% of them seen just once. This entry comes from a study of cytomegalovirus exposure and HLA in healthy donors. Study-level information: An analysis done earlier identified almost 120 million unique TCR beta sequences from about 180 million T cells. Study-wide points: Other equally common chains were less clonally expanded than HLA-associated TCR beta chains, a later analysis showed. Later work found most CMV-associated TCR beta chains apparently HLA-restricted. Association with HLA alleles at 0.05 false discovery rate was found for around 15,000 TCR beta sequences in a later analysis.

What was sequenced was PBMCs. This clonotype was obtained from a human donor in good health.

CDR3 nucleotides: TGTGCCAGTAGTATAGGTACCGGGACTAGGACAACAGATACGCAGTATTTT. Protein sequence: CASSIGTGTRTTDTQYF. The chain links TRBV19 to TRBJ2-3; 8 bases line up with TRBD2. The CDR3 covers 17 residues. Germline loops: CDR1 LNHDA, CDR2 SQIVND (reference sequence). V trimming: 1 base; J trimming: 3 bases; junction bases outside the gene matches: 9.